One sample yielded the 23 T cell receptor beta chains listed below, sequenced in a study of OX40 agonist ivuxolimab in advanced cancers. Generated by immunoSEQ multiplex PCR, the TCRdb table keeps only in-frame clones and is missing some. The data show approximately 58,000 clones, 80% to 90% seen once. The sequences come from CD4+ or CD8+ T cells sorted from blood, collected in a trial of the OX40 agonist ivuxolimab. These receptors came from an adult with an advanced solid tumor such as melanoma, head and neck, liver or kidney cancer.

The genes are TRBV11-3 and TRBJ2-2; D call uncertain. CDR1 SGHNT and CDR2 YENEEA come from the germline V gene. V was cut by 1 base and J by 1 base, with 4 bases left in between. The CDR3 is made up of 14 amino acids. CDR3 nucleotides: TGTGCCAGCAGCTTAGGGGGGAACACCGGGGAGCTGTTTTTT. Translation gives CASSLGGNTGELFF.

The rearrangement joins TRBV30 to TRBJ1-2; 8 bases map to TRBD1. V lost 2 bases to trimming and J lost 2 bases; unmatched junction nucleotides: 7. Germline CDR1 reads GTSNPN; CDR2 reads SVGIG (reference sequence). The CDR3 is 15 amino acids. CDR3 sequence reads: CAWSPGQAINYGYTF. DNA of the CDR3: TGTGCCTGGAGTCCGGGACAGGCCATCAACTATGGCTACACCTTC.

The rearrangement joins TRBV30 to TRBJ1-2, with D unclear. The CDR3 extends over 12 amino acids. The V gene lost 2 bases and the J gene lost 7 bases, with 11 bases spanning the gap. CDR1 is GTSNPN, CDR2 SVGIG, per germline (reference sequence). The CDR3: CAWSRPYPGYTF. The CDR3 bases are TGTGCCTGGAGTCGGCCTTACCCTGGCTACACCTTC.

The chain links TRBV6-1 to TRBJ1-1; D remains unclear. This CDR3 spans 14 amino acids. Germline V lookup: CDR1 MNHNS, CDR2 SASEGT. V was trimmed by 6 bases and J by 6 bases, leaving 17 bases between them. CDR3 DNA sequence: TGTGCCAGCAGGCTTTCCGGGGTTTATCCTGAAGCTTTCTTT. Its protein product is CASRLSGVYPEAFF.

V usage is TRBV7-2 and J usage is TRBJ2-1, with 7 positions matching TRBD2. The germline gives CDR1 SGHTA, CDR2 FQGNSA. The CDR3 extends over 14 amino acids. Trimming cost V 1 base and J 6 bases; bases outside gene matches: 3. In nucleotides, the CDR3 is TGTGCCAGCAGCTTAGGAGGGACTATCAATGAGCAGTTCTTC. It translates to CASSLGGTINEQFF.

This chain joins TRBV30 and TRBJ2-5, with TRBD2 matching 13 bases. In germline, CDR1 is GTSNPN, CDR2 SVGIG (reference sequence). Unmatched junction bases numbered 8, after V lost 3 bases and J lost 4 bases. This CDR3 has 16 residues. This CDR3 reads CAWSPEWTSGGETQYF. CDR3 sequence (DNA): TGTGCCTGGAGCCCAGAGTGGACTAGCGGGGGAGAGACCCAGTACTTC.

DNA for the CDR3: TGTGCCAGTAGTATTGGACTAGCGGGATACAATGAGCAGTTCTTC. Translation gives CASSIGLAGYNEQFF. The J gene is TRBJ2-1, the V gene TRBV19; 12 positions agree with TRBD2. Germline V gene sequence: CDR1 LNHDA, CDR2 SQIVND (reference sequence). The CDR3 runs 15 residues. The junction had 1 base not matched to a gene; V was cut back by 3 bases and J by 4 bases.

Written as DNA, the CDR3 is TGTGCCAGCAGCTCGGGACCTCTCTCTGGGGCCAACGTCCTGACTTTC. This sequence encodes CASSSGPLSGANVLTF. The chain couples TRBV7-8 to TRBJ2-6, with D perhaps being TRBD1 or TRBD2 (5 bases each). The CDR3 loop spans 16 amino acids. The germline V gene has CDR1 SGHVS and CDR2 FQNEAQ. The V end lost 4 bases, the J end lost 0 bases, and 10 bases lay between the germline ends.

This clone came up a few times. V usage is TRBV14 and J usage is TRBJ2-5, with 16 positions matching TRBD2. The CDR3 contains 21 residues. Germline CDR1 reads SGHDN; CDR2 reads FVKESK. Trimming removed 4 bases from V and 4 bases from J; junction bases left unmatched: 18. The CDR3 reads CASSRLTSPGLAGGRLETQYF. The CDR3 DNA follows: TGTGCCAGCAGCCGCTTAACTTCTCCGGGACTAGCGGGAGGGCGTCTAGAGACCCAGTACTTC.

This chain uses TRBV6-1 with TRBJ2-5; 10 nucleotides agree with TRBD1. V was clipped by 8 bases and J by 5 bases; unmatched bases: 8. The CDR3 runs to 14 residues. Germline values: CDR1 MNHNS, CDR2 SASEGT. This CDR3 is CASFSGQGSETQYF. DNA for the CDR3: TGTGCCAGCTTTTCGGGACAGGGGTCGGAGACCCAGTACTTC.

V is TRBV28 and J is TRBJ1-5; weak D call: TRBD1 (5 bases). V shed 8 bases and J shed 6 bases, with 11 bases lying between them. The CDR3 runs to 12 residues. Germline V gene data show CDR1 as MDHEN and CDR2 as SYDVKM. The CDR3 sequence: CASGGGGQPQHF. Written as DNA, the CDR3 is TGTGCCAGCGGGGGGGGAGGTCAGCCCCAGCATTTT. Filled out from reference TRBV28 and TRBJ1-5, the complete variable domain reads DVKVTQSSRYLVKRTGEKVFLECVQDMDHENMFWYRQDPGLGLRLIYFSYDVKMKEKGDIPEGYSVSREKKERFSLILESASTNQTSMYLCASGGGGQPQHFGDGTRLSIL.

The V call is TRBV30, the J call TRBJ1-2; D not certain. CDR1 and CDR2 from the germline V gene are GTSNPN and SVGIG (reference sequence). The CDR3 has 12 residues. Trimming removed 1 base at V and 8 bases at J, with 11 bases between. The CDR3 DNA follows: TGTGCCTGGAGTGCGAGCCCCGCAGGCTACACCTTC. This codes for CAWSASPAGYTF.

CDR3 DNA: TGTGCCAGCAGTCCCGGTCAAGAGACCCAGTACTTC. It codes for CASSPGQETQYF. The chain is built from TRBV7-2 and TRBJ2-5; D is unclear. From germline, CDR1 is SGHTA and CDR2 FQGNSA. The CDR3 sequence is 12 residues long. V was trimmed by 6 bases and J by 2 bases, leaving 7 bases between them.

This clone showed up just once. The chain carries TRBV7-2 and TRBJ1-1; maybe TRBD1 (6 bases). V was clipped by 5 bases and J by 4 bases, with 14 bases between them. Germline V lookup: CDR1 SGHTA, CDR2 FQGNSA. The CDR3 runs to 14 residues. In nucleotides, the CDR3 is TGTGCCAGCAGCGTACAGGGAGAGGGCACTGAAGCTTTCTTT. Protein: CASSVQGEGTEAFF.

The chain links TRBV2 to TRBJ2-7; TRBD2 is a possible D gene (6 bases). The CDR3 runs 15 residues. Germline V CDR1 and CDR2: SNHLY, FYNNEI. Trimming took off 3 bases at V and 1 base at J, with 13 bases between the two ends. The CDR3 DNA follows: TGTGCCAGCAGTGATAGGAGGGGCGGATCCTACGAGCAGTACTTC. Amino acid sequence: CASSDRRGGSYEQYF.

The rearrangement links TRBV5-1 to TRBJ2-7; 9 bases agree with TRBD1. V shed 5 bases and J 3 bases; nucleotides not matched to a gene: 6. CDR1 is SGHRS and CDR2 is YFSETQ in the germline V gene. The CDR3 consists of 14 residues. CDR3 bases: TGCGCCAGCAGTCGGGACAGGGAGTACTACGAGCAGTACTTC. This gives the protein CASSRDREYYEQYF.

CDR3 bases: TGTGCCATCAGTGCCGGGACAGGGCCCGGTGGCTACACCTTC. Its translation is CAISAGTGPGGYTF. The chain links TRBV10-3 to TRBJ1-2; 9 positions match TRBD1. The CDR3 runs to 14 residues. Germline-derived CDR1 and CDR2 are ENHRY and SYGVKD. Trimming at V came to 4 bases and at J to 7 bases, leaving 7 bases not matched to a gene.

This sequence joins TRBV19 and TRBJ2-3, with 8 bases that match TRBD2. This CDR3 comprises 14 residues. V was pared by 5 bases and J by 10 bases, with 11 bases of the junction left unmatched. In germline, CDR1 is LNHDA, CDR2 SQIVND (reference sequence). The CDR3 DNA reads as TGTGCCAGTAGTCTCCAGGCGGCTAGCGGGTCGCAGTATTTT. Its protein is CASSLQAASGSQYF.

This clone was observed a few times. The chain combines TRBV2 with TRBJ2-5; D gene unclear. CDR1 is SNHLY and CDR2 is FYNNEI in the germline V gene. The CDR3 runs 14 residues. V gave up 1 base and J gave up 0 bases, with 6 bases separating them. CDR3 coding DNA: TGTGCCAGCAGTGAAGGGTCGTACCAAGAGACCCAGTACTTC. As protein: CASSEGSYQETQYF.

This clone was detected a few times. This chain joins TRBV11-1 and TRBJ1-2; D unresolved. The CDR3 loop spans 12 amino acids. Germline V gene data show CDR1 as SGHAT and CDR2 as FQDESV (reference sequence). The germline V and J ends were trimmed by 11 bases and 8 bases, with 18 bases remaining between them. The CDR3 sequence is CASGRQSGGYTF. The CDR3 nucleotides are TGTGCCTCCGGGCGGCAGTCAGGCGGCTACACCTTC.

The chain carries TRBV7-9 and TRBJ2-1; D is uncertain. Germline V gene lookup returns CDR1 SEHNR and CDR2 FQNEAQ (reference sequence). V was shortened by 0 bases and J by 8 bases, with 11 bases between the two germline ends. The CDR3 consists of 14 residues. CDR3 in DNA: TGTGCCAGCAGCTTAGCCCCTATTAAGGATGAGCAGTTCTTC. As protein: CASSLAPIKDEQFF.

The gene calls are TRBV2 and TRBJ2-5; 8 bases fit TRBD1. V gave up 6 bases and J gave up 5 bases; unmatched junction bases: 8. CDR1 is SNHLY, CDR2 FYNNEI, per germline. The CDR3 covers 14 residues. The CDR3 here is CASSPRTGSETQYF. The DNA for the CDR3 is TGTGCCAGCAGCCCCCGGACAGGGAGCGAGACCCAGTACTTC.

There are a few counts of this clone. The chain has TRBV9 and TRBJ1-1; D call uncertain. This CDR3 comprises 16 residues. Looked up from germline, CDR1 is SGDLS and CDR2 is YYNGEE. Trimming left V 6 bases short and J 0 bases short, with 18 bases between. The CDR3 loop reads CASKVEGCRVNTEAFF. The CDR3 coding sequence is TGTGCCAGCAAGGTTGAGGGTTGCAGAGTGAACACTGAAGCTTTCTTT.